The rows below give T cell receptor beta chains drawn from one sample of a study of T cell responses to AZD1222 COVID-19 vaccine. The repertoire was sequenced with immunoSEQ multiplex PCR; TCRdb's copy has only in-frame clones and lacks some. The sample includes some 150,000 clones, 93% of them seen just once. The sample here was peripheral blood, taken on day 0 of AZD1222 vaccination. The receptors derive from an adult in good health. Both conserved end residues are trimmed from each CDR3. Fields, in order: J gene, CDR3 length, V gene, CDR3 protein.

TRBJ2-7	11	TRBV12-3/TRBV12-4	ASSLVTANEQY
TRBJ2-3	12	TRBV4-1	ASSRYWATDTQY
TRBJ1-3	12	TRBV6-5	ASRPQGSGNTIY
TRBJ1-1	11	TRBV6-5	ASSPYLNTEAF
TRBJ1-2	10	TRBV7-6	ASSVLRDGYT
TRBJ2-5	10	TRBV16	ASSQVGRTQY
TRBJ1-4	13	TRBV19	ASSRQTATNEKLF
TRBJ2-7	10	TRBV29-1	SVGSSGVEQY
TRBJ1-5	11	TRBV6-5	ASSRDNIQPQH
TRBJ2-1	9	TRBV28	ASSNGRQQF
TRBJ2-2	13	TRBV4-2	ASSQDTGKAGELF
TRBJ2-7	13	TRBV5-1	ASSSDGRSSYEQY
TRBJ2-7	13	TRBV5-6	ASSPRQGLSDEQY
TRBJ1-1	14	TRBV19	ASRPAVGHWAPEAF
TRBJ1-1	12	TRBV7-2	ASSLGGFGTEAF
TRBJ1-2	13	TRBV5-4	ASSSIRGGSYGYT
TRBJ2-3	12	TRBV6-5	ASRDRGHTDTQY
TRBJ1-5	13	TRBV19	ASSIIRDRNQPQH
TRBJ1-5	13	TRBV5-5	ASSLVLDSVQPQH
TRBJ2-1	11	TRBV2	ASSEQGAGEQF
TRBJ1-3	14	TRBV13	ASSLKTGVSGNTIY
TRBJ1-1	10	TRBV12-3/TRBV12-4	ASSRARLEAF
TRBJ1-2	13	TRBV6-1	ASSERGSPNYGYT
TRBJ2-3	9	TRBV20-1	STTLADTQY
TRBJ2-7	13	TRBV13	ASSLPSAGPYEQY
TRBJ1-2	12	TRBV27	ASSTDRGDYGYT
TRBJ1-5	10	TRBV11-2	ASSIPGQPQH
TRBJ2-7	12	TRBV6-6	ASSGGTGAYEQY
TRBJ1-3	12	TRBV29-1	SVAGGFSGNTIY
TRBJ2-5	14	TRBV19	ASSSGLAGYRETQY
TRBJ1-1	15	TRBV18	ASSPRTGKGMNTEAF
TRBJ1-5	12	TRBV9	ASSVGGSNQPQH
TRBJ1-2	13	TRBV6-5	ASSYAPGQGFGYT
TRBJ1-5	13	TRBV19	ASSPGGGSNQPQH
TRBJ1-5	11	TRBV6-5	ASTVPPDQPQH
TRBJ2-7	14	TRBV12-5	ASGDRGQGPTYEQY
TRBJ1-2	11	TRBV7-9	ASSTGTNYGYT
TRBJ2-1	13	TRBV2	ASSDAGGINNEQF
TRBJ2-3	12	TRBV2	ASTPDGLLLSQY
TRBJ1-1	13	TRBV7-3	ASSLVLVGDTEAF
TRBJ2-3	15	TRBV5-1	ASSTHPTSGSTDTQY
TRBJ2-3	14	TRBV6-4	ASSDSAAGGTDTQY
TRBJ2-5	7	TRBV11-2	AIPETQY
TRBJ2-7	14	TRBV7-3	ASSLTGTGPPYEQY
TRBJ1-2	11	TRBV2	ASSEEDFYGYT
TRBJ2-3	13	TRBV7-6	ASSLGGPGKDTQY
TRBJ1-6	11	TRBV7-9	AINDSQNSPLH
TRBJ1-2	7	TRBV29-1	SVEVDGR
TRBJ2-6	11	TRBV28	ASTISGANVLT
TRBJ1-3	8	TRBV21-1	RGSGNTIY
TRBJ1-2	8	TRBV24-1	ATRVDGYT
TRBJ1-2	11	TRBV5-6	ASSLTENYGYT